This record concerns one T cell receptor (beta chain) sequence. The data are from a study of blood T cell repertoires in COVID-19. Study-level background: From the United States, Italy and Spain came samples of acute and convalescent COVID-19. T cells, B-cell-depleted T cells, or PBMCs supplied cDNA or gDNA.

Trimming cost V 0 bases and J 3 bases; bases outside gene matches: 3. The CDR3 has 15 residues. The germline gives CDR1 SGHDT, CDR2 YYEEEE. Original analysis: The assay estimated nucleated cells by amplifying reference gene primers. Produced via immunoSEQ multiplex PCR; TCRdb's table is partial and in-frame only. The DNA was the basis for D and trimming; V, J and clone size are from that table. The sample comprises over 100,000 clones, less than 90% of which are singletons, and 11% rests with the top ten. This TCR came from an older man with acute or convalescent COVID-19. The chain links TRBV5-6 to TRBJ2-7; 10 nucleotides align to TRBD2. Material for sequencing was peripheral blood. The CDR3 protein is CASSLALAGNYEQYF. The CDR3, as DNA: TGTGCCAGCAGCTTGGCACTAGCGGGAAACTACGAGCAGTACTTC.